Following are 26 T cell receptor beta chains from one sample sequenced in a study of blood T cell repertoires in COVID-19 (dated by TCRdb to about 2020). The library relied on the immunoSEQ multiplex PCR assay. TCRdb limited this immuneACCESS table to in-frame rearrangements with V and J called. A share of clones is missing; checked studies link under half to unresolved V genes, and the rest is unexplained. In this sample the table shows under 500,000 clones, around 89% of which occur a single time. 4% to 4.5% of the sample comes from the top ten. Sequenced input: peripheral blood. Receptors originate from a woman aged 30 to 39 with acute or convalescent COVID-19.

The gene calls are TRBV3-1 (or the pseudogene TRBV3-2) and TRBJ2-1; 8 nucleotides align to TRBD2. The V gene's germline CDR1 is LGHDT and CDR2 YNNKEL (reference sequence). The V and J ends lost 4 bases and 10 bases, in that order; junction bases with no gene match: 9. CDR3 length equals 14 residues. The CDR3 DNA sequence: TGTGCCAGCAGCCCGCTCGGGACTAGAGGGGAGCAGTTCTTC. Protein sequence: CASSPLGTRGEQFF.

This clone came up once. The V call is TRBV3-1 (or the pseudogene TRBV3-2), the J call TRBJ2-1, with D possibly matching TRBD2 (6 bases). The V gene lost 3 bases and the J gene lost 0 bases, with 12 bases spanning the gap. There are 16 residues in the CDR3. The germline V gene has CDR1 LGHDT and CDR2 YNNKEL (reference sequence). CDR3 sequence (DNA): TGTGCCAGCAGCCACCCTCGGGGGAGCTCCTACAATGAGCAGTTCTTC. It encodes CASSHPRGSSYNEQFF.

This sequence joins TRBV7-2 and TRBJ2-1, with D perhaps TRBD1 (6 bases). Between the trimmed V and J ends, which lost 0 bases and 1 base, there was a span of 10 bases. CDR1 and CDR2 (germline): SGHTA, FQGNSA. The CDR3 is made up of 16 amino acids. CDR3 in DNA: TGTGCCAGCAGCTTAGCTCTGGGGGCATCCTACAATGAGCAGTTCTTC. Protein product: CASSLALGASYNEQFF.

The chain couples TRBV14 to TRBJ2-3; 11 bases are shared with TRBD2. CDR1 is SGHDN and CDR2 is FVKESK in the germline V gene. J lost 5 bases, V lost 3 bases, and 10 bases had no gene match. The CDR3 is made up of 17 amino acids. CDR3 loop: CASSHMQRLAGQDTQYF. DNA of the CDR3: TGTGCCAGCAGCCATATGCAACGACTAGCGGGGCAAGATACGCAGTATTTT. Full variable domain (missing parts from reference TRBV14 and TRBJ2-3): EAGVTQFPSHSVIEKGQTVTLRCDPISGHDNLYWYRRVMGKEIKFLLHFVKESKQDESGMPNNRFLAERTGGTYSTLKVQPAELEDSGVYFCASSHMQRLAGQDTQYFGPGTRLTVL.

This clone was recorded only once. This sequence joins TRBV19 and TRBJ2-3, with 12 positions matching TRBD2. Germline V gives CDR1 LNHDA, CDR2 SQIVND (reference sequence). V lost 5 bases, J lost 0 bases, and 6 bases stayed unmatched. CDR3 length: 17 residues. The CDR3 DNA reads TGTGCCAGTAGTCCGGCTAGCGGGGGGGCTAGCACAGATACGCAGTATTTT. Its protein product is CASSPASGGASTDTQYF.

The rearrangement joins TRBV11-3 to TRBJ2-1; 9 bases map to TRBD1. The CDR3 contains 15 residues. Trimming removed 3 bases from V and 15 bases from J; junction bases left unmatched: 15. Germline V lookup: CDR1 SGHNT, CDR2 YENEEA. CDR3 DNA sequence: TGTGCCAGCAGCTTCCGGGACAGGGTAGCCCGAGCTCGGTTCTTC. Amino acid sequence: CASSFRDRVARARFF.

The chain couples TRBV6-5 to TRBJ1-2; the D gene is possibly TRBD1 (6 bases). Trimming took 6 bases from V and 7 from J, leaving 12 bases between them. The CDR3 loop spans 12 amino acids. CDR1 and CDR2 (germline): MNHEY, SVGAGI. CDR3 protein: CASRRGGSGYTF. The CDR3 region has the DNA TGTGCCAGCAGGAGGGGGGGTAGTGGCTACACCTTC.

CDR3 protein: CASTSGGAGETQYF. The CDR3 DNA reads TGTGCCAGCACCAGCGGGGGGGCGGGGGAGACCCAGTACTTC. V usage is TRBV28 and J usage is TRBJ2-5, with 10 bases identical to TRBD2. After removal of 7 bases from V and 5 bases from J, the junction contained 7 bases not matched to a gene. Germline CDR1 MDHEN, CDR2 SYDVKM. The CDR3 contains 14 residues.

The J gene is TRBJ2-3, the V gene TRBV5-1; 11 bases agree with TRBD2. The CDR3 is made up of 15 amino acids. Germline V gene sequence: CDR1 SGHRS, CDR2 YFSETQ. Trimming took 6 bases from V and 4 from J; bases not matched to a gene: 7. The CDR3 loop is CASTPLAGGPDTQYF. In DNA form, the CDR3 reads TGCGCCAGCACCCCCCTAGCGGGGGGTCCAGATACGCAGTATTTT.

CDR3 sequence: CASTPGAVKETQYF. CDR3 in DNA: TGCGCCAGCACACCAGGAGCGGTCAAAGAGACCCAGTACTTC. The chain recombines TRBV5-1 with TRBJ2-5; TRBD2 is a possible D gene (5 bases). This CDR3 spans 14 amino acids. Looked up from germline, CDR1 is SGHRS and CDR2 is YFSETQ. V lost 6 bases and J lost 3, with 15 bases in between.

V is TRBV24-1 and J is TRBJ1-5; 7 bases are a match to TRBD1. V trimming: 11 bases; J trimming: 10 bases; junction bases outside the gene matches: 13. Germline CDR1 reads KGHDR; CDR2 reads SFDVKD. CDR3 length equals 13 residues. The CDR3 loop is CASPTGPGVPQHF. DNA of the CDR3: TGTGCCAGCCCGACAGGGCCCGGGGTACCCCAGCATTTT.

The V gene is TRBV7-8, the J gene TRBJ1-2; TRBD1 aligns across 7 bases. Germline trimming cut 4 bases from V and 6 bases from J; bases unmatched to any gene: 5. Germline CDR1 and CDR2: SGHVS and FQNEAQ. This CDR3 has 13 residues. The CDR3, as DNA: TGTGCCAGCAGCTCATCCGGGACAGATGGCTACACCTTC. Residues: CASSSSGTDGYTF.

The V call is TRBV5-4, the J call TRBJ2-2; 8 bases are shared with TRBD1. CDR1 is SGHNT and CDR2 is YYREEE in the germline V gene (reference sequence). The V segment lost 4 bases and the J segment 7 bases; nucleotides outside the gene matches: 6. The CDR3 loop spans 14 amino acids. For the CDR3, the DNA is TGTGCCAGCAGCACCCGGACAGGGATCGGGGAGCTGTTTTTT. Residues: CASSTRTGIGELFF. The full variable domain, rest sourced from reference TRBV5-4 and TRBJ2-2, is ETGVTQSPTHLIKTRGQQVTLRCSSQSGHNTVSWYQQALGQGPQFIFQYYREEENGRGNFPPRFSGLQFPNYSSELNVNALELDDSALYLCASSTRTGIGELFFGEGSRLTVL.

The CDR3 DNA is TGTGCCACCAGTGATTCAAAAACTCAAGAGACCCAGTACTTC. It specifies CATSDSKTQETQYF. V gene TRBV24-1 combines with J gene TRBJ2-5; D gene uncertain. The CDR3 spans 14 residues. With 2 bases removed from V and 2 bases from J, the gap between germline ends came to 8 bases. CDR1 is KGHDR, CDR2 SFDVKD, per germline.

This chain joins TRBV11-2 and TRBJ1-2; a possible D gene is TRBD1 (6 bases). Germline CDR1 reads SGHAT; CDR2 reads FQNNGV. The ends were cut back, 5 bases at V and 2 bases at J, with 12 bases in the middle. This CDR3 spans 14 amino acids. Here the CDR3 DNA reads TGTGCCAGCAGCCCTGACAGGCACAACTATGGCTACACCTTC. It translates to CASSPDRHNYGYTF. Using reference TRBV11-2 and TRBJ1-2 for the parts outside the CDR3, the full variable domain is EAGVAQSPRYKIIEKRQSVAFWCNPISGHATLYWYQQILGQGPKLLIQFQNNGVVDDSQLPKDRFSAERLKGVDSTLKIQPAKLEDSAVYLCASSPDRHNYGYTFGSGTRLTVV.

The chain has TRBV15 and TRBJ2-5; the D gene is possibly TRBD2 (6 bases). CDR1 LNHNV and CDR2 YYDKDF come from the germline V gene (reference sequence). The CDR3 runs to 14 residues. Trimming left V 5 bases short and J 4 bases short, with 14 bases between. CDR3 sequence reads: CATSGRSGSETQYF. CDR3 in DNA: TGTGCCACCAGCGGAAGAAGCGGGTCAGAGACCCAGTACTTC.

J is TRBJ2-5 and V is TRBV10-3; D remains unclear. The CDR3 is 12 amino acids. The V gene lost 8 bases and the J gene lost 4 bases, with 11 bases spanning the gap. Germline CDR1 ENHRY, CDR2 SYGVKD. CDR3 region: CAIGFPGETQYF. Here the CDR3 DNA reads TGTGCCATCGGGTTCCCGGGAGAGACCCAGTACTTC.

This chain uses TRBV5-1 with TRBJ2-6, with TRBD2 as a possible D gene (5 bases). Germline lookup yields CDR1 SGHRS and CDR2 YFSETQ. This CDR3 has 15 residues. The germline V and J ends were trimmed by 6 bases and 0 bases, with 10 bases remaining between them. The CDR3 loop reads CASNREYSGANVLTF. Here the CDR3 DNA reads TGCGCCAGCAATAGGGAGTACTCTGGGGCCAACGTCCTGACTTTC.

This chain joins TRBV19 and TRBJ2-5, with 8 bases identical to TRBD1. Germline loops: CDR1 LNHDA, CDR2 SQIVND (reference sequence). J lost 2 bases, V lost 4 bases, and 6 bases had no gene match. The CDR3 totals 15 residues. The CDR3 nucleotides are TGTGCCAGTAGTAGCAGGGGGCTCGGTCAAGAGACCCAGTACTTC. Translating it yields CASSSRGLGQETQYF.

The J gene is TRBJ2-7, the V gene TRBV27; D ambiguous. CDR1 and CDR2 (germline): MNHEY, SMNVEV (reference sequence). Trimming pared 0 bases from V and 2 bases from J, leaving 14 bases between. There are 16 residues in the CDR3. CDR3 coding DNA: TGTGCCAGCAGTTTATCGAATTTAAACCCGGCCTACGAGCAGTACTTC. It specifies CASSLSNLNPAYEQYF.

The chain recombines TRBV2 with TRBJ1-3; D gene unclear. The CDR3 extends over 15 amino acids. The germline V gene has CDR1 SNHLY and CDR2 FYNNEI. V lost 4 bases and J 2 bases, leaving 12 bases between the germline ends. The CDR3 nucleotides are TGTGCCAGCAGTGGTTCTCTACCCCCTGGAAACACCATATATTTT. This encodes CASSGSLPPGNTIYF.

This clone was observed once. The chain combines TRBV4-1 with TRBJ2-7; no clear D gene. The V end was cut by 3 bases, the J end by 2 bases, with 8 bases between. The CDR3 is 13 amino acids. Germline V gene data show CDR1 as MGHRA and CDR2 as YSYEKL. The CDR3 loop reads CASSHRVTYEQYF. Here the CDR3 DNA reads TGCGCCAGCAGCCATCGGGTTACCTACGAGCAGTACTTC.

The rearrangement links TRBV5-5 to TRBJ2-1, with D maybe TRBD2 (5 bases). Germline assignment: CDR1 SGHKS and CDR2 YYEKEE (reference sequence). This CDR3 is 12 amino acids long. V shed 4 bases and J shed 8 bases, with 10 bases lying between them. For the CDR3, the DNA is TGTGCCAGCAGCAAGCCCGGGGATGAGCAGTTCTTC. The encoded protein is CASSKPGDEQFF.

This clone appeared a few times. This chain links TRBV9 with TRBJ2-4; D is uncertain. This CDR3 has 15 amino acids. Between the trimmed V and J ends, which lost 4 bases and 5 bases, there was a span of 16 bases. The germline gives CDR1 SGDLS, CDR2 YYNGEE. CDR3 loop: CASSLSSGPENIQYF. Written as DNA, the CDR3 is TGTGCCAGCAGCCTTAGTAGTGGGCCTGAAAACATTCAGTACTTC.

The genes are TRBV6-5 and TRBJ2-3, with D perhaps TRBD2 (6 bases). Trimming removed 4 bases at V and 0 bases at J, with 14 bases between. This CDR3 contains 16 residues. Germline V gene data show CDR1 as MNHEY and CDR2 as SVGAGI. Here the CDR3 DNA reads TGTGCCAGCAGTTTCAATAGCGGATCTAGCACAGATACGCAGTATTTT. The encoded protein is CASSFNSGSSTDTQYF.

This rearrangement joins TRBV20-1 to TRBJ2-7; TRBD1 aligns across 8 bases. Germline lookup yields CDR1 DFQATT and CDR2 SNEGSKA (reference sequence). The CDR3 covers 13 residues. V lost 3 bases to trimming and J lost 5 bases; unmatched junction nucleotides: 6. The CDR3 is CSASQRTGNEQYF. CDR3 coding DNA: TGCAGTGCTAGTCAGAGGACAGGGAACGAGCAGTACTTC.